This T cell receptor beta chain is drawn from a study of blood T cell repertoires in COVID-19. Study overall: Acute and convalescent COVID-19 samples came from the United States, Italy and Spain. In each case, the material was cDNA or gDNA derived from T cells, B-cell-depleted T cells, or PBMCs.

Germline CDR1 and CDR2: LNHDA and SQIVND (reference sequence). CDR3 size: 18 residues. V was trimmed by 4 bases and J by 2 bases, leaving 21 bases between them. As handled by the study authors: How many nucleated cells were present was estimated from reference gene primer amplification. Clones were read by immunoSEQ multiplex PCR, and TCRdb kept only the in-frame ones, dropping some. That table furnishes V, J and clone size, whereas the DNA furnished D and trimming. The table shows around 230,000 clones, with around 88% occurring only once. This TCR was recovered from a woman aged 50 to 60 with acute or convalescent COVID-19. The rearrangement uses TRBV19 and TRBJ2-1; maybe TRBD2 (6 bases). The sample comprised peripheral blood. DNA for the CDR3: TGTGCCAGTAGTACCCTCTCCGGGGCGGGGCCAACCTACAATGAGCAGTTCTTC. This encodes CASSTLSGAGPTYNEQFF.